A single sample gave rise to the 20 T cell receptor beta chains below, sequenced in a study of CD8 T cell repertoires and HIV-1 epitope variants. Which antigens these TCRs recognize remains unknown. The data were produced by immunoSEQ multiplex PCR, yet TCRdb's version contains in-frame clones alone and is incomplete. The sample lists about 5,600 clones, 50% to 75% occurring once. Sequencing was carried out using cultured CD8+ T cells derived from PBMCs. These receptors came from a male donor with HIV.

V is TRBV6-1 and J is TRBJ2-7; D might be TRBD1 (5 bases). The germline V and J ends were trimmed by 3 bases and 0 bases, with 9 bases remaining between them. Germline assignment: CDR1 MNHNS and CDR2 SASEGT. This CDR3 spans 14 amino acids. This chain's CDR3 is CASSDQGSSYEQYF. Here the CDR3 DNA reads TGTGCCAGCAGTGATCAGGGAAGCTCCTACGAGCAGTACTTC.

In its sample, this clone is medium-sized (0.01 to 0.1%). This chain connects TRBV28 to TRBJ1-2; no clear D. The CDR3 runs to 11 residues. Trimming took 5 bases from V and 8 from J, leaving 9 bases between them. CDR1 and CDR2 (germline): MDHEN, SYDVKM. The DNA of the CDR3 is TGTGCCAGCAGTCTGCCGGGAGGCTACACCTTC. Translating gives CASSLPGGYTF.

This clone is hyperexpanded (1% or more) within its sample. The J gene is TRBJ1-1, the V gene TRBV28; 10 nucleotides line up with TRBD1. Trimming at V came to 4 bases and at J to 4 bases, leaving 12 bases not matched to a gene. Germline V gene data show CDR1 as MDHEN and CDR2 as SYDVKM. The CDR3 sequence is 17 residues long. Here the CDR3 reads CASSSPGTGVISTEAFF. The CDR3 bases are TGTGCCAGCAGTTCCCCCGGGACAGGGGTGATTTCCACTGAAGCTTTCTTT.

The chain has TRBV29-1 and TRBJ1-2; the D is unclear. The V gene lost 5 bases and the J gene lost 3 bases, with 16 bases spanning the gap. CDR1 and CDR2 from the germline V gene are SQVTM and ANQGSEA. CDR3 length: 14 residues. CDR3 coding DNA: TGCAGCGTTTTCGACGGAGAAAGGGACTATGGCTACACCTTC. Amino acid sequence: CSVFDGERDYGYTF.

The chain recombines TRBV7-8 with TRBJ1-3; D not resolved. This CDR3 has 16 amino acids. Germline CDR1 is SGHVS and CDR2 is FQNEAQ. Trimming took 1 base from V and 0 from J, leaving 10 bases between them. CDR3 loop: CASSLEITSSGNTIYF. DNA for the CDR3: TGTGCCAGCAGCTTAGAAATCACCAGCTCTGGAAACACCATATATTTT.

V usage is TRBV19 and J usage is TRBJ2-1; TRBD1 is a possible D gene (5 bases). The CDR3 spans 14 residues. V was shortened by 1 base and J by 7 bases, with 11 bases between the two germline ends. Germline V CDR1 and CDR2: LNHDA, SQIVND (reference sequence). The CDR3: CASSIVQGENEQFF. The CDR3 DNA reads TGTGCCAGTAGTATAGTTCAGGGTGAAAATGAGCAGTTCTTC.

The chain has TRBV28 and TRBJ2-5, with 10 bases identical to TRBD2. The CDR3 is made up of 17 amino acids. With V trimmed by 3 bases and J by 1 base, 8 bases remained unmatched. In germline, CDR1 is MDHEN, CDR2 SYDVKM. CDR3 DNA sequence: TGTGCCAGCAGTTTTGGGGCTAGCGGGGGTCTCCAAGAGACCCAGTACTTC. This translates into CASSFGASGGLQETQYF. Filled out from reference TRBV28 and TRBJ2-5, the complete variable domain reads DVKVTQSSRYLVKRTGEKVFLECVQDMDHENMFWYRQDPGLGLRLIYFSYDVKMKEKGDIPEGYSVSREKKERFSLILESASTNQTSMYLCASSFGASGGLQETQYFGPGTRLLVL.

The V and J genes are TRBV7-2 and TRBJ2-7; 7 bases are shared with TRBD2. Trimming cost V 5 bases and J 2 bases; bases outside gene matches: 6. The germline V gene encodes CDR1 SGHTA and CDR2 FQGNSA. The CDR3 length is 14 residues. CDR3 bases: TGTGCCAGCAGCCTAGGGACTACTACCTACGAGCAGTACTTC. Amino acids: CASSLGTTTYEQYF.

This chain connects TRBV28 to TRBJ2-7; D tentatively reads TRBD1 or TRBD2 (6 bases each). CDR1 is MDHEN and CDR2 is SYDVKM in the germline V gene. The germline V and J ends were trimmed by 1 base and 5 bases, with 9 bases remaining between them. The CDR3 has 13 amino acids. The CDR3 loop reads CASSLSGANEQYF. The CDR3 DNA reads TGTGCCAGCAGTTTATCGGGGGCAAACGAGCAGTACTTC.

The chain links TRBV9 to TRBJ2-5, with TRBD2 matching over 13 bases. The V gene end was trimmed by 4 bases and the J gene end by 7 bases; junction bases not matched to a gene: 7. The CDR3 runs 15 residues. Germline V lookup: CDR1 SGDLS, CDR2 YYNGEE. CDR3 sequence: CASSPGLAGDGTQYF. The CDR3 DNA is TGTGCCAGCAGCCCAGGACTAGCGGGGGATGGGACCCAGTACTTC.

This chain uses TRBV7-6 with TRBJ2-7; D is unclear. From germline, CDR1 is SGHVS and CDR2 FNYEAQ. The CDR3 is made up of 14 amino acids. Trimming cost V 2 bases and J 1 base, with 9 bases left between them. The CDR3 loop is CASSLLDGSYEQYF. The CDR3 coding sequence is TGTGCCAGCAGCTTACTGGACGGATCCTACGAGCAGTACTTC.

The chain combines TRBV7-8 with TRBJ2-3, with 9 bases fitting TRBD2. Trimming removed 8 bases from V and 1 base from J; junction bases left unmatched: 10. The CDR3 loop spans 16 amino acids. Germline CDR1 is SGHVS and CDR2 is FQNEAQ. CDR3 amino acids: CASHELAGTRTDTQYF. Here the CDR3 DNA reads TGTGCCAGCCACGAGCTAGCGGGGACACGCACAGATACGCAGTATTTT. The entire variable domain, with the rest obtained from reference TRBV7-8 and TRBJ2-3, is as follows: GAGVSQSPRYKVAKRGQDVALRCDPISGHVSLFWYQQALGQGPEFLTYFQNEAQLDKSGLPSDRFFAERPEGSVSTLKIQRTQQEDSAVYLCASHELAGTRTDTQYFGPGTRLTVL.

The chain uses TRBV25-1 and TRBJ1-1, with TRBD1 matching 8 bases. This CDR3 has 17 amino acids. From germline, CDR1 is MGHDK and CDR2 SYGVNS. The V segment lost 6 bases and the J segment 0 bases; nucleotides outside the gene matches: 12. The DNA of the CDR3 is TGTGCCAGCAGAGCCCACCGGGACAGGAATATGAACACTGAAGCTTTCTTT. As protein: CASRAHRDRNMNTEAFF.

This clone has only a few counts. V is TRBV2 and J is TRBJ1-5; D is possibly TRBD1 (6 bases). There are 15 residues in the CDR3. Germline assignment: CDR1 SNHLY and CDR2 FYNNEI. Trimming shortened V by 8 bases and J by 4 bases, and 18 bases separated the two germline ends. CDR3 residues: CASDEGVTLNQPQHF. The CDR3 DNA reads as TGTGCCAGCGATGAGGGGGTCACCCTAAATCAGCCCCAGCATTTT.

This clone was counted a few times. The chain employs TRBV30 and TRBJ1-5; no clear D gene. V lost 0 bases to trimming and J lost 8 bases, with 17 bases between them. The CDR3 loop spans 15 amino acids. The germline V gene has CDR1 GTSNPN and CDR2 SVGIG (reference sequence). DNA of the CDR3: TGTGCCTGGAGTGTAGGACCTTCTTCGTGGGAGCCCCAGCATTTT. The encoded protein is CAWSVGPSSWEPQHF. Drawing the rest from reference TRBV30 and TRBJ1-5, the complete variable domain is SQTIHQWPATLVQPVGSPLSLECTVEGTSNPNLYWYRQAAGRGLQLLFYSVGIGQISSEVPQNLSASRPQDRQFILSSKKLLLSDSGFYLCAWSVGPSSWEPQHFGDGTRLSIL.

The chain employs TRBV9 and TRBJ2-7, with D perhaps TRBD2 (5 bases). CDR3 size: 15 residues. The germline V gene has CDR1 SGDLS and CDR2 YYNGEE. The V end was cut by 3 bases, the J end by 2 bases, with 15 bases between. The DNA of the CDR3 is TGTGCCAGCAGCGCGACCGCGGGTCAGGCCTACGAGCAGTACTTC. This encodes CASSATAGQAYEQYF.

This chain uses TRBV6-1 with TRBJ2-7, with 10 bases that match TRBD2. V was pared by 1 base and J by 7 bases, with 7 bases of the junction left unmatched. CDR1 and CDR2 (germline): MNHNS, SASEGT. The CDR3 covers 15 residues. Written as DNA, the CDR3 is TGTGCCAGCAGTGAAGGGACTAGCGGTAGTTTTGAGCAGTACTTC. Protein sequence: CASSEGTSGSFEQYF.

This clone was counted a few times. The chain has TRBV7-9 and TRBJ2-1; TRBD2 aligns across 9 bases. The trim removed 3 bases at V and 4 bases at J, leaving 10 bases unmatched. The CDR3 loop spans 17 amino acids. The germline gives CDR1 SEHNR, CDR2 FQNEAQ (reference sequence). DNA for the CDR3: TGTGCCAGCAGCTTTTCGCCGGGACTAGCTCCTTACAATGAGCAGTTCTTC. This gives the protein CASSFSPGLAPYNEQFF.

This chain links TRBV7-2 with TRBJ1-1, with a tentative D call TRBD1 (6 bases). The germline CDR1 and CDR2 sequences are SGHTA and FQGNSA. The ends were cut back, 0 bases at V and 0 bases at J, with 11 bases in the middle. This CDR3 comprises 16 residues. Here the CDR3 reads CASSLALGTLNTEAFF. DNA of the CDR3: TGTGCCAGCAGCTTAGCCCTCGGGACACTGAACACTGAAGCTTTCTTT.

The gene calls are TRBV6-1 and TRBJ2-7, with D maybe TRBD2 (6 bases). The CDR3 is 14 amino acids. V lost 8 bases and J lost 3, with 17 bases in between. From germline, CDR1 is MNHNS and CDR2 SASEGT. The CDR3 sequence: CASLGGDWNYEQYF. The CDR3 region has the DNA TGTGCCAGCCTAGGTGGGGACTGGAACTACGAGCAGTACTTC.